This T cell receptor (beta chain) was recovered during a study of CD8 T cells in ankylosing spondylitis. 5'-RACE, quantitative and with molecular barcodes, yielded the TCR beta libraries. One entry per CDR3 protein, called by TCRdb with MiXCR from the 5' RACE reads. The sample has approximately 400,000 distinct CDR3 sequences, 25% to 30% seen once. The germline V and J ends were trimmed by 7 bases and 2 bases, with 16 bases remaining between them. CDR3 length: 14 residues. The germline CDR1 and CDR2 sequences are SQVTM and ANQGSEA. Study-wide results and caveats: According to the report, clones linked to the disease were significantly enriched in matched synovial fluid samples taken from ankylosing spondylitis patients. Blood of patients with ankylosing spondylitis appeared to be characterized by a TCR beta motif of roughly eight highly homologous variants.

In this sample, this clonotype turned up a few times. What it binds is unknown. This receptor was identified in a male donor with ankylosing spondylitis. The sample was blood, either unsorted or a sorted T cell fraction (not recorded which). V gene TRBV29-1 combines with J gene TRBJ2-3, with D perhaps matching TRBD1 (6 bases). The CDR3 bases are TGCAGCGCACGCCGGGACACAAACACAGATACGCAGTATTTT. Encoded protein: CSARRDTNTDTQYF.